Shown below are 15 T cell receptor beta chains from a single sample sequenced in a study of cytomegalovirus exposure and HLA in healthy donors. The table came from immunoSEQ multiplex PCR; TCRdb's copy has only in-frame clones and leaves some out. Of about 220,000 clones in the sample, 85% to 95% are singletons; the top ten hold approximately 0.99%. The sequenced material came from PBMCs. All receptors derive from a woman aged 18 to 35 in good health and CMV-seronegative.

The chain links TRBV7-8 to TRBJ2-1; 8 bases align to TRBD2. The CDR3 length is 13 residues. CDR1 SGHVS and CDR2 FQNEAQ come from the germline V gene. V shed 8 bases and J 9 bases; nucleotides not matched to a gene: 9. The CDR3 spells CASLAGWSGEQFF. The DNA of the CDR3 is TGTGCCAGCTTAGCGGGATGGTCAGGTGAGCAGTTCTTC.

The chain joins TRBV27 to TRBJ1-2, with 7 bases that match TRBD1. Germline CDR1 and CDR2: MNHEY and SMNVEV (reference sequence). J gave up 7 bases and V 4 bases, and 6 bases lay outside the gene matches. This CDR3 spans 13 amino acids. The DNA for the CDR3 is TGTGCCAGCAGTTCGTCGACAGGGTTTGGCTACACCTTC. This translates into CASSSSTGFGYTF.

The CDR3 protein is CASRTSGLDYEQYF. The CDR3 region has the DNA TGCGCCAGCAGAACTAGCGGGTTAGACTACGAGCAGTACTTC. The chain combines TRBV10-2 with TRBJ2-7, with TRBD2 matching 9 bases. V lost 6 bases and J lost 3; bases outside the gene matches: 6. Germline V CDR1 and CDR2: WSHSY, SAAADI. The CDR3 is 14 residues long.

The CDR3 DNA is TGTGCCAGCAGCCCCTGGGGTCAGGGGCGCAATCAGCCCCAGCATTTT. Translating gives CASSPWGQGRNQPQHF. V is TRBV11-2 and J is TRBJ1-5, with D maybe TRBD1 (6 bases). The CDR3 loop spans 16 amino acids. Trimming shortened V by 5 bases and J by 2 bases, and 16 bases separated the two germline ends. Per germline, CDR1 SGHAT and CDR2 FQNNGV. The complete variable domain, with remaining parts taken from reference TRBV11-2 and TRBJ1-5, reads EAGVAQSPRYKIIEKRQSVAFWCNPISGHATLYWYQQILGQGPKLLIQFQNNGVVDDSQLPKDRFSAERLKGVDSTLKIQPAKLEDSAVYLCASSPWGQGRNQPQHFGDGTRLSIL.

This clone has a single count. The V call is TRBV9, the J call TRBJ2-1, with a possible D match to TRBD2 (6 bases). The germline V gene has CDR1 SGDLS and CDR2 YYNGEE. The CDR3 extends over 15 amino acids. Trimming pared 0 bases from V and 4 bases from J, leaving 11 bases between. CDR3 amino acids: CASSVVGGEYNEQFF. The DNA of the CDR3 is TGTGCCAGCAGCGTAGTAGGCGGGGAGTACAATGAGCAGTTCTTC.

The chain combines TRBV27 with TRBJ1-2; 7 bases match TRBD1. Germline CDR1 reads MNHEY; CDR2 reads SMNVEV (reference sequence). The CDR3 consists of 14 residues. The junction had 8 bases not matched to a gene; V was cut back by 6 bases and J by 4 bases. This chain's CDR3 is CASSTTGPGYGYTF. The CDR3 region has the DNA TGTGCCAGCAGCACGACAGGGCCGGGCTATGGCTACACCTTC.

This clone has only a few counts. This chain connects TRBV7-2 to TRBJ2-7; 7 bases fit TRBD2. This CDR3 is 14 amino acids long. The V segment lost 4 bases and the J segment 0 bases; nucleotides outside the gene matches: 3. Germline V CDR1 and CDR2: SGHTA, FQGNSA. The CDR3 sequence: CASSSLASSYEQYF. The CDR3 nucleotides read TGTGCCAGCAGCTCACTAGCGTCCTCCTACGAGCAGTACTTC.

V usage is TRBV7-8 and J usage is TRBJ2-2; the match to TRBD1 covers 8 bases. This CDR3 spans 16 amino acids. The V gene's germline CDR1 is SGHVS and CDR2 FQNEAQ. Trimming cost V 0 bases and J 5 bases; bases outside gene matches: 5. In nucleotides, the CDR3 is TGTGCCAGCAGCTTAGCAGACAGGGGTGGAACCGGGGAGCTGTTTTTT. Amino acid sequence: CASSLADRGGTGELFF.

The sample holds a few counts of this clone. This sequence joins TRBV30 and TRBJ2-7, with 7 bases aligning to TRBD2. The CDR3 is 12 residues long. Unmatched junction bases numbered 1, after V lost 3 bases and J lost 2 bases. Germline loops: CDR1 GTSNPN, CDR2 SVGIG (reference sequence). The CDR3: CAWRLATYEQYF. For the CDR3, the DNA is TGTGCCTGGAGACTAGCGACCTACGAGCAGTACTTC.

The chain uses TRBV2 and TRBJ2-3; D possibly corresponds to TRBD2 (5 bases). The CDR3 totals 17 residues. Trimming left V 8 bases short and J 2 bases short, with 23 bases between. In germline, CDR1 is SNHLY, CDR2 FYNNEI. The CDR3 reads CASGDGLWRATTDTQYF. CDR3 coding DNA: TGTGCCAGCGGCGATGGCCTCTGGCGGGCTACCACAGATACGCAGTATTTT.

The V and J genes are TRBV5-1 and TRBJ2-2, with D possibly matching TRBD1 (5 bases). Trimming left V 5 bases short and J 3 bases short, with 20 bases between. Germline-derived CDR1 and CDR2 are SGHRS and YFSETQ. The CDR3 spans 17 residues. The DNA for the CDR3 is TGCGCCAGCAGAGATGCGAAAAGGGGCTGGGACACCGGGGAGCTGTTTTTT. Translating gives CASRDAKRGWDTGELFF.

This chain connects TRBV7-6 to TRBJ2-7, with 13 bases aligning to TRBD2. This CDR3 is built from 15 residues. V was clipped by 5 bases and J by 3 bases; unmatched bases: 4. The V gene's germline CDR1 is SGHVS and CDR2 FNYEAQ. The CDR3 bases are TGTGCCAGCAGCCGACTAGCGGGAGGATTCTACGAGCAGTACTTC. It specifies CASSRLAGGFYEQYF.

The chain has TRBV9 and TRBJ1-2; no firm D call. Germline V CDR1 and CDR2: SGDLS, YYNGEE. Trimming shortened V by 2 bases and J by 1 base, and 6 bases separated the two germline ends. The CDR3 runs to 13 residues. In nucleotides, the CDR3 is TGTGCCAGCAGCGTTACATTTAACTATGGCTACACCTTC. This codes for CASSVTFNYGYTF.

The V and J genes are TRBV27 and TRBJ2-1, with a possible D match to TRBD2 (5 bases). Per germline, CDR1 MNHEY and CDR2 SMNVEV (reference sequence). CDR3 length equals 14 residues. Trimming removed 3 bases from V and 3 bases from J, with 9 bases in between. The CDR3 loop is CASSFVGVYNEQFF. The CDR3 nucleotides read TGTGCCAGCAGTTTTGTGGGAGTCTACAATGAGCAGTTCTTC.

The chain uses TRBV6-5 and TRBJ1-1; no reliable D call. CDR3 length equals 13 residues. The V end was cut by 8 bases, the J end by 4 bases, with 14 bases between. CDR1 and CDR2 from the germline V gene are MNHEY and SVGAGI. The CDR3 loop reads CASRGPLGTEAFF. CDR3 nucleotide sequence: TGTGCCAGCCGAGGTCCCCTGGGCACTGAAGCTTTCTTT.